This T cell receptor beta chain was observed in a study of graft-versus-host responses after intestinal transplantation. Study-level information: Multivisceral, liver-intestinal, or isolated intestinal grafts went to recipients. Recipients uniformly received anti-thymocyte globulin induction, followed by tacrolimus and steroids for about three years.

V gave up 0 bases and J gave up 1 base, with 6 bases separating them. The CDR3 runs 14 residues. Germline CDR1 and CDR2: LNHDA and SQIVND (reference sequence). Here immunoSEQ multiplex PCR was the method, and the copy in TCRdb shows in-frame clones only, minus some. This table holds about 73,000 clones, nearly 90% found once. Of note for this clone: The antigen is not known.

Regarding the study as a whole: The presence of high graft-versus-host to host-versus-graft clonal ratios in allografts characterized patients with graft-donor T cell macrochimerism.

The sequences come from unstimulated CD8+ T cells sorted from spleen or lymph node cells, collected before transplant. V is TRBV19 and J is TRBJ1-1; D not certain. The receptor comes from a human donor who was the organ donor for an intestinal transplant. The CDR3 region has the DNA TGTGCCAGTAGTATAGACTATGGGAACACTGAAGCTTTCTTT. Its protein is CASSIDYGNTEAFF.